This entry features one TCR beta chain sequence. The antigen it recognizes is unknown. There are no base qualities to consult, and no much larger clone falls within one base. The CDR3 measures 13 amino acids from cysteine to phenylalanine. Of all the DNA, just the CDR3 is kept, 39 bases in frame from base 1. V is trimmed back by 4 bases and J by 7 bases, and the junction contains 4 bases that no gene match accounts for. CDR1 SGHAT and CDR2 FQDESV were looked up in the germline V gene (reference sequence). This entry belongs to a study of blood T cell repertoires in COVID-19 (dated by TCRdb to the early 2020s). At the level of the whole study: Collaborator samples came from the United States, Italy and Spain and covered acute and convalescent phases of COVID-19. HLA class I and class II types, where available, came from metadata supplied by the sample provider rather than from assay-based typing. The sample metadata nearly always contained a de-identified subject ID, COVID-19 status, age in years and sex. The prospective study material was composed of cDNA or gDNA derived from T cells, B-cell-depleted T cells, or PBMCs. Samples came from the ongoing ImmuneRACE study (first 160 participants) plus 1,254 subjects from 6 global collaborators. The repertoires were made available in a free public database intended to serve as a resource for research on the immune response to SARS-CoV-2. The dataset comprised deeply sampled blood TCRbeta repertoires from subjects exposed to, actively infected with, or recovered from COVID-19.

Broader findings and caveats from the paper: The quantity of clinical and demographic metadata differed by source and by participant and was supplied without curation.

Enrolling through a virtual design, the prospective study's participants ranged in age from roughly 18 to 95 years and lived across roughly 23 United States geographic areas. In the prospective study, cohorts were assigned on the basis of participant-reported clinical history obtained from a screening survey and a study questionnaire. Mobile phlebotomists in the prospective study collected whole blood, serum and a nasopharyngeal or oropharyngeal swab from every participant. Over a roughly 2-month period, participants in the prospective study had the option of providing additional blood draws and questionnaires. Before DNA extraction, blood samples from the prospective study were shipped at room temperature or frozen. TCRbeta CDR3 regions were amplified from genomic DNA by means of the immunoSEQ Assay, a bias-controlled multiplex PCR. Per the original workflow: The number of nucleated cells in each sample was estimated from the amplification of reference gene primers within the assay. Sequence reads were collapsed and filtered to measure the absolute abundance of every unique TCRbeta CDR3 rearrangement. For each sample, productive Simpson clonality was calculated by taking the square root of Simpson's diversity index across productive rearrangements. TCRdb obtained this table from immuneACCESS and retained in-frame rearrangements with V and J assigned. These tables miss some clones; where compared with another copy, unresolved V genes account for less than half of the shortfall, and the remainder is unexplained. Clone size and V and J calls were adopted from that table, with D and trimming inferred from the DNA. Here the sample has approximately 200,000 clones; roughly nine tenths occur a single time. The ten largest make up 2% to 2.5% of the sample.

The material sequenced was PBMCs or T cells enriched from blood (not recorded which). The rearranged segments are TRBV11-1 and TRBJ1-1, with TRBD1 identical over 9 junction bases. This TCR came from a woman in her thirties or forties with acute COVID-19. The nucleotide sequence is TGTGCCAGCAGCTCCCGGGGACAGGGTGAAGCTTTCTTT. Its amino acids are CASSSRGQGEAFF.